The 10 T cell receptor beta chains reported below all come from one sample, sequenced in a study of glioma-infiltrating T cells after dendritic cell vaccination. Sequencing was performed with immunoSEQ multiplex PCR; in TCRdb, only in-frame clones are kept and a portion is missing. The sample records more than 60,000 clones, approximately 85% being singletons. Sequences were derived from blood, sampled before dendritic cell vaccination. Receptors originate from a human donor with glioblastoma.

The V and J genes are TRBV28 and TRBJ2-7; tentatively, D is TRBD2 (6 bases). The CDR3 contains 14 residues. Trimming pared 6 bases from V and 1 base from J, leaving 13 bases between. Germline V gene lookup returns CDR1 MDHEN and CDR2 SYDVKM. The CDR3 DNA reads TGTGCCAGCAGCTTCTGGGGGGAATCCTACGAGCAGTACTTC. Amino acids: CASSFWGESYEQYF.

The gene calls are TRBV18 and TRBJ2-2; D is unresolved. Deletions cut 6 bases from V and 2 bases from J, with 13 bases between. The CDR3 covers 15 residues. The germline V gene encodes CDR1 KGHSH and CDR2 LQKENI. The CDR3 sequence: CASSTGQINTGELFF. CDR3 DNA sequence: TGTGCCAGCTCTACGGGTCAGATCAACACCGGGGAGCTGTTTTTT.

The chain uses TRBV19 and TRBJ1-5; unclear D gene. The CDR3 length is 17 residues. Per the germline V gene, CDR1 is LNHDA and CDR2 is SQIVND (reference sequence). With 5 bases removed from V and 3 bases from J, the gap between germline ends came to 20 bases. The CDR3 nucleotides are TGTGCCAGTAGTCCCCGGGGTATAAACGGGCCCAATCAGCCCCAGCATTTT. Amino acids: CASSPRGINGPNQPQHF. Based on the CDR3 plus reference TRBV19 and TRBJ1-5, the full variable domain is DGGITQSPKYLFRKEGQNVTLSCEQNLNHDAMYWYRQDPGQGLRLIYYSQIVNDFQKGDIAEGYSVSREKKESFPLTVTSAQKNPTAFYLCASSPRGINGPNQPQHFGDGTRLSIL.

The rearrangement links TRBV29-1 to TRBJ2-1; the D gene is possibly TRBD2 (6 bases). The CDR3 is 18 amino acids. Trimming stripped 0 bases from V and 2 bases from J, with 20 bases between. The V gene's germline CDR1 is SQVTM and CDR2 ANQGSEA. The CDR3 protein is CSVEDPGGAGATYNEQFF. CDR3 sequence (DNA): TGCAGCGTTGAAGATCCGGGCGGAGCGGGTGCAACCTACAATGAGCAGTTCTTC.

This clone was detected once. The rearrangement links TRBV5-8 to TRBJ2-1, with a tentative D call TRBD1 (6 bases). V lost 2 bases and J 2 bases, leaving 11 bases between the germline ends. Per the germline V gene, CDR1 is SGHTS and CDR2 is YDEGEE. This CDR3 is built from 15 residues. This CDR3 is CASSLGDTTYNEQFF. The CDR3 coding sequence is TGTGCCAGCAGCTTAGGGGACACTACCTACAATGAGCAGTTCTTC.

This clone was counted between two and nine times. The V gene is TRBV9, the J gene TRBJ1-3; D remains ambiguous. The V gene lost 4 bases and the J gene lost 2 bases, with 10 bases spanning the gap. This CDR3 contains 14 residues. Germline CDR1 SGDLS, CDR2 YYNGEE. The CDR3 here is CASSTSGTGNTIYF. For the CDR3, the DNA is TGTGCCAGCAGCACCTCGGGGACTGGAAACACCATATATTTT.

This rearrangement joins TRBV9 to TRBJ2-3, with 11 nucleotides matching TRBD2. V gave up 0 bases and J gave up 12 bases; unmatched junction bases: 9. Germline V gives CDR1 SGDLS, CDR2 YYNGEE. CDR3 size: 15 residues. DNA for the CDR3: TGTGCCAGCAGCGTAGGTGCGGAGACTAGCGGGAACCAGTATTTT. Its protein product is CASSVGAETSGNQYF.

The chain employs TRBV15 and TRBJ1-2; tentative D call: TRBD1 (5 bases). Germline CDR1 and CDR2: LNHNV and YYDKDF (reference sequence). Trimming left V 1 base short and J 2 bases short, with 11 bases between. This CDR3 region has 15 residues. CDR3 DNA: TGTGCCACCAGCAGAGGGAGGGGAGGGAACTATGGCTACACCTTC. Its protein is CATSRGRGGNYGYTF.

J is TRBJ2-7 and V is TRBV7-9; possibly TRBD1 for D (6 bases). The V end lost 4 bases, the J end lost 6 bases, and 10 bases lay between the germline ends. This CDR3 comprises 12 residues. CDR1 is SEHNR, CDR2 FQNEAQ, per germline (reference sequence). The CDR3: CASSSTGGEQYF. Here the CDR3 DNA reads TGTGCCAGCAGCTCGACAGGTGGCGAGCAGTACTTC.

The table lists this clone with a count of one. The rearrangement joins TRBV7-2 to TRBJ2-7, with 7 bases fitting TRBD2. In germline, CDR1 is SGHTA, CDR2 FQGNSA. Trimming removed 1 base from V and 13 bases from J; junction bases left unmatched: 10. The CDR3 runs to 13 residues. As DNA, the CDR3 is TGTGCCAGCAGCTTAGGCGCGTCCGGGGGGAGATACTTC. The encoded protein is CASSLGASGGRYF.